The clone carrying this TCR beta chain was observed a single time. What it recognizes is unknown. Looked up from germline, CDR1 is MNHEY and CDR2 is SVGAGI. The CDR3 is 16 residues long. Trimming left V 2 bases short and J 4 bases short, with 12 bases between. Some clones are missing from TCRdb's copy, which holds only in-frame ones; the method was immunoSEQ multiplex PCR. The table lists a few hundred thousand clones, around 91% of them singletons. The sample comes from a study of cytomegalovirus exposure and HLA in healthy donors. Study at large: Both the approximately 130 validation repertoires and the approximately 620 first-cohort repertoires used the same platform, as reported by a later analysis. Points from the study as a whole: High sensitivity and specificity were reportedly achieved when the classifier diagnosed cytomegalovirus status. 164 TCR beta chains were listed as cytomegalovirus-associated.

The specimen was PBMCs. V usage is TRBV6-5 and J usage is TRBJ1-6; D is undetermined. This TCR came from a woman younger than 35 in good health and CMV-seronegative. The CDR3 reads CASSYDSNFYNSPLHF. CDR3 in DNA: TGTGCCAGCAGTTACGACTCAAACTTTTATAATTCACCCCTCCACTTT.